This is a list of T cell receptor beta chains from one sample in a study of vaccination effects on CD4 cells after COVID-19. The method was immunoSEQ multiplex PCR; TCRdb's version includes in-frame clones alone and lacks a portion of them. The sample shows 41,000 or so clones, 77% of them seen only once. No antigen has been identified for these receptors. The sequenced sample was CD4+ T cells from PBMCs cultured with HCoV-NL63 spike peptides, obtained before COVID-19 vaccination. These receptor sequences come from a human donor who received a COVID-19 vaccine. The CDR3 runs from the conserved cysteine through the conserved F or W. D genes are given only for firm matches. Only some rows state a clone size, as once, few, many or a class for expanded clones.

v_gene: TRBV6-5; abundance: -; j_gene: TRBJ2-3; d_gene: -; CDR3aa: CASSPGQPGTDTQYF; CDR3nt: TGTGCCAGCAGTCCCGGACAGCCCGGCACAGATACGCAGTATTTT
v_gene: TRBV7-2; abundance: -; j_gene: TRBJ2-5; d_gene: TRBD2; CDR3aa: CASSLGGARETQYF; CDR3nt: TGTGCCAGCAGCCTCGGGGGGGCTCGAGAGACCCAGTACTTC
v_gene: TRBV29-1; abundance: -; j_gene: TRBJ1-1; d_gene: -; CDR3aa: CSVAEWTMNTEAFF; CDR3nt: TGCAGCGTTGCGGAATGGACGATGAACACTGAAGCTTTCTTT
v_gene: TRBV14; abundance: -; j_gene: TRBJ1-1; d_gene: -; CDR3aa: CASSRTGILNTEAFF; CDR3nt: TGTGCCAGCAGCCGAACAGGGATTTTGAACACTGAAGCTTTCTTT
v_gene: TRBV3-1/TRBV3-2; abundance: -; j_gene: TRBJ2-1; d_gene: -; CDR3aa: CASSQRGERGNEQFF; CDR3nt: TGTGCCAGCAGCCAGAGGGGGGAACGGGGCAATGAGCAGTTCTTC
v_gene: TRBV19; abundance: few; j_gene: TRBJ1-1; d_gene: -; CDR3aa: CASKPRVETPEAFF; CDR3nt: TGTGCCAGTAAGCCGCGCGTGGAGACGCCTGAAGCTTTCTTT
v_gene: TRBV5-1; abundance: -; j_gene: TRBJ1-5; d_gene: -; CDR3aa: CASSPEADSDQPQHF; CDR3nt: TGCGCCAGCAGCCCCGAAGCGGACAGCGATCAGCCCCAGCATTTT
v_gene: TRBV6-5; abundance: -; j_gene: TRBJ2-4; d_gene: -; CDR3aa: CASNTIAKNIQYF; CDR3nt: TGTGCCAGCAATACCATAGCCAAAAACATTCAGTACTTC
v_gene: TRBV5-4; abundance: -; j_gene: TRBJ2-1; d_gene: -; CDR3aa: CASSPGGPTYNEQFF; CDR3nt: TGTGCCAGCAGCCCCGGGGGTCCGACCTACAATGAGCAGTTCTTC
v_gene: TRBV5-1; abundance: few; j_gene: TRBJ1-1; d_gene: -; CDR3aa: CASSRGLVDTEAFF; CDR3nt: TGCGCCAGCAGCCGAGGGTTGGTGGACACTGAAGCTTTCTTT
v_gene: TRBV3-1/TRBV3-2; abundance: -; j_gene: TRBJ1-4; d_gene: TRBD1; CDR3aa: CASSLLQGGEKLFF; CDR3nt: TGTGCCAGCAGCCTTTTACAGGGGGGAGAAAAACTGTTTTTT